A selection of T cell receptor beta chains follows, all from one sample in a study of cytomegalovirus exposure and HLA in healthy donors. TCRdb keeps only in-frame clones here, not all; method: immunoSEQ multiplex PCR. This table holds about 220,000 clones, about 77% found once. Input material: PBMCs. The receptors were gathered from a woman aged 30 to 39 in good health and CMV-seronegative. CDR3s include the opening cysteine and the closing phenylalanine or tryptophan. Fields, in order: clone size, V gene, J gene, D gene, CDR3 protein, CDR3 DNA. The D gene is left open where the match is weak. Not every row has a clone size; where given, it reads once, few, many or a size class.

-	TRBV9	TRBJ1-6	TRBD1	CASSVTDRVSGNSPLHF	TGTGCCAGCAGCGTAACAGACAGGGTGTCGGGAAATTCACCCCTCCACTTT
-	TRBV6-1	TRBJ2-4	-	CASSEWSMEGALAKNIQYF	TGTGCCAGCAGTGAATGGAGCATGGAGGGGGCTTTAGCCAAAAACATTCAGTACTTC
-	TRBV4-1	TRBJ1-3	TRBD1	CASSQTGSGNTIYF	TGCGCCAGCAGCCAGACAGGGTCCGGAAACACCATATATTTT
-	TRBV11-2	TRBJ2-6	-	CASLSSGANVLTF	TGTGCCAGCCTAAGCTCTGGGGCCAACGTCCTGACTTTC
-	TRBV9	TRBJ1-5	-	CASSVRTGEPQHF	TGTGCCAGCAGCGTGAGAACGGGAGAGCCCCAGCATTTT
-	TRBV5-6	TRBJ2-1	TRBD2	CASSSRFRLAGHNEQFF	TGTGCCAGCAGCTCAAGATTCCGACTAGCGGGGCACAATGAGCAGTTCTTC
-	TRBV10-3	TRBJ1-1	-	CAISVRATMNTEAFF	TGTGCCATCAGTGTTCGGGCGACTATGAACACTGAAGCTTTCTTT
few	TRBV18	TRBJ1-1	-	CASSQRGGTEAFF	TGTGCCAGCTCACAACGGGGGGGCACTGAAGCTTTCTTT
-	TRBV6-1	TRBJ2-7	-	CASSWRGPHEQYF	TGTGCCAGCAGTTGGAGGGGGCCCCACGAGCAGTACTTC
-	TRBV4-1	TRBJ2-5	-	CASSQVAGGETQYF	TGCGCCAGCAGCCAAGTGGCAGGGGGGGAGACCCAGTACTTC
-	TRBV7-9	TRBJ1-2	TRBD1	CASSLTTGNVLYGYTF	TGTGCCAGCAGCTTAACGACAGGGAATGTGTTGTATGGCTACACCTTC
few	TRBV18	TRBJ1-2	TRBD1	CASTLTGEEDGYTF	TGTGCCAGCACATTAACAGGGGAAGAAGATGGCTACACCTTC
-	TRBV10-3	TRBJ1-2	TRBD1	CATEDRGGYTF	TGTGCCACCGAAGACAGGGGCGGCTACACCTTC
-	TRBV7-3	TRBJ2-3	TRBD2	CASSLGLEVDTQYF	TGTGCCAGCAGCTTAGGACTAGAAGTAGATACGCAGTATTTT
once	TRBV11-2	TRBJ2-7	-	CASTLWGRGSSYEQYF	TGTGCCAGCACCCTCTGGGGACGGGGGAGCTCCTACGAGCAGTACTTC
once	TRBV25-1	TRBJ1-4	-	CASSEWEGTNEKLFF	TGTGCCAGCAGTGAATGGGAGGGAACTAATGAAAAACTGTTTTTT
-	TRBV6-6	TRBJ2-7	TRBD2	CASSSIAGGLYEQYF	TGTGCCAGCAGTTCTATAGCGGGAGGGCTGTACGAGCAGTACTTC
-	TRBV7-3	TRBJ1-1	-	CASSRTVNTEAFF	TGTGCCAGCAGCAGAACAGTGAACACTGAAGCTTTCTTT
-	TRBV7-6	TRBJ2-4	TRBD2	CASSPGLAGGNAKNIQYF	TGTGCCAGCAGCCCGGGACTAGCGGGAGGTAACGCCAAAAACATTCAGTACTTC
-	TRBV5-1	TRBJ1-6	-	CASSLDGSRGPPLHF	TGCGCCAGCAGCTTGGATGGTTCCAGGGGTCCCCCCCTCCACTTT
few	TRBV6-1	TRBJ1-2	-	CASRKTGAYGYTF	TGTGCCAGCAGGAAGACAGGTGCCTATGGCTACACCTTC
-	TRBV19	TRBJ1-1	-	CASSMSGNTEAFF	TGTGCCAGTAGTATGAGTGGTAACACTGAAGCTTTCTTT
-	TRBV28	TRBJ1-1	TRBD1	CASSLQGARGNTEAFF	TGTGCCAGCAGCCTACAGGGGGCGCGGGGCAACACTGAAGCTTTCTTT
once	TRBV7-9	TRBJ2-2	TRBD2	CASSLPRLAGADGELFF	TGTGCCAGCAGCTTACCACGACTAGCGGGAGCGGACGGGGAGCTGTTTTTT
once	TRBV5-1	TRBJ1-3	-	CASSFEGAGGNTIYF	TGCGCCAGCAGCTTCGAGGGCGCGGGGGGAAACACCATATATTTT
-	TRBV2	TRBJ2-7	-	CASLGVPYEQYF	TGTGCCAGCTTAGGGGTCCCCTACGAGCAGTACTTC
-	TRBV7-9	TRBJ2-7	-	CASSLGEGYEQYF	TGTGCCAGCAGCTTAGGTGAGGGCTACGAGCAGTACTTC
-	TRBV4-2	TRBJ2-3	-	CASSPSQDTQYF	TGTGCCAGCAGCCCCTCCCAGGATACGCAGTATTTT
-	TRBV7-9	TRBJ1-1	TRBD1	CASSTPGTGNMNTEAFF	TGTGCCAGCAGCACACCCGGGACAGGGAACATGAACACTGAAGCTTTCTTT
-	TRBV18	TRBJ2-4	-	CASSPWREGAKNIQYF	TGTGCCAGCTCACCATGGCGGGAAGGGGCCAAAAACATTCAGTACTTC
-	TRBV5-8	TRBJ1-2	-	CASSLAISYGYTF	TGTGCCAGCAGCTTGGCCATTAGCTATGGCTACACCTTC
-	TRBV15	TRBJ2-5	-	CATSRDGSGMRETQYF	TGTGCCACCAGCAGAGACGGCTCAGGGATGAGGGAGACCCAGTACTTC
-	TRBV2	TRBJ2-3	-	CASIARQALSSTDTQYF	TGTGCCAGCATAGCGAGACAGGCCCTTTCAAGCACAGATACGCAGTATTTT
-	TRBV7-9	TRBJ2-7	TRBD2	CSSSSSGYEQYF	TGTTCCAGCAGCTCTAGCGGGTACGAGCAGTACTTC
few	TRBV4-2	TRBJ1-4	-	CASSPWLGGGDEKLFF	TGTGCCAGCAGCCCGTGGCTGGGGGGAGGGGATGAAAAACTGTTTTTT
-	TRBV2	TRBJ2-4	-	CASKEDTTNIQYF	TGTGCCAGCAAGGAAGACACCACAAACATTCAGTACTTC
-	TRBV11-3	TRBJ2-3	-	CASSPRQTDTQYF	TGTGCCAGCAGCCCGCGACAGACAGATACGCAGTATTTT
-	TRBV29-1	TRBJ1-1	TRBD1	CSVTVSSGGTEAFF	TGCAGCGTTACAGTATCTTCAGGGGGCACTGAAGCTTTCTTT
-	TRBV5-5	TRBJ1-1	-	CASGWGGDTEAFF	TGTGCCAGCGGTTGGGGGGGAGACACTGAAGCTTTCTTT
few	TRBV10-2	TRBJ1-1	-	CASSIRWGGSEAFF	TGCGCCAGCAGTATAAGATGGGGAGGTTCTGAAGCTTTCTTT